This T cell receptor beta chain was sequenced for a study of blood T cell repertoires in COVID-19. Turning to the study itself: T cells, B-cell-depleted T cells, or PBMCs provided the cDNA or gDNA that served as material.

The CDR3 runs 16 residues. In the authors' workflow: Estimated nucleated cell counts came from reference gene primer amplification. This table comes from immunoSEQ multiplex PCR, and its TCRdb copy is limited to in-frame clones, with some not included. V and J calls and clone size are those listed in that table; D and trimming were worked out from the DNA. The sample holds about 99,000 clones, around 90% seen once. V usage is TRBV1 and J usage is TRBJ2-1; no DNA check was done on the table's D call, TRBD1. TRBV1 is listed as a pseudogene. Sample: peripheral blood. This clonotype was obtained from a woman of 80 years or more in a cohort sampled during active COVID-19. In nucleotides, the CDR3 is TGCACCAGCAGCCAAGCCCCGGGACAGGTGGTTCTCGAGCAGTTCTTC. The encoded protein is CTSSQAPGQVVLEQFF.